The sample holds a few counts of the clone carrying this T cell receptor (beta chain). Its antigen is not identified. The source of the sample is a study of T cells in localized non-small cell lung cancer. Overall study findings and caveats: Tumor showed lower T cell clonality than uninvolved adjacent lung, where it was highest.

Generated by immunoSEQ multiplex PCR, the TCRdb table keeps only in-frame clones and is missing some. The table shows approximately 10,000 clones, with roughly four fifths occurring only once. V was pared by 7 bases and J by 8 bases, with 20 bases between. Germline lookup yields CDR1 LNHDA and CDR2 SQIVND (reference sequence). This CDR3 has 14 residues. The receptor's source is a female donor older than 55 with stage II lung adenocarcinoma. Sequenced here: peripheral blood mononuclear cells, sampled before any cancer treatment. The chain combines TRBV19 with TRBJ1-1; possible D gene TRBD1, 6 bases. The CDR3 loop is CASNRGAGAGEAFF. DNA of the CDR3: TGTGCCAGTAATCGTGGGGCAGGGGCGGGCGAAGCTTTCTTT.